The 4 T cell receptor beta chains in this list originate from one sample, sequenced in a study of tumor and adjacent non-tumor tissue in lung cancer. A modified ARM-PCR protocol with three rounds of nested PCR amplified TCRbeta. TCRdb itself ran the multiplex PCR reads through MiXCR, one entry per CDR3 protein. The table has 200,000 to 250,000 distinct CDR3 sequences, 60% to 75% seen once. No cell sorting was done before RNA was extracted from the tissue. The sequenced sample consisted of lung tumor tissue. Every receptor here comes from a man in his 60s with non-small cell lung cancer.

With respect to this clonotype: Likely a read error: the CDR3 ends without its conserved phenylalanine or tryptophan. The rearrangement joins TRBV11-3 to TRBJ2-3; 10 positions match TRBD2. V shed 9 bases, J shed 3 bases, and the junction held 12 bases outside the gene matches. Germline CDR1 SGHNT, CDR2 YENEEA. The CDR3 extends over 16 amino acids. The CDR3 DNA reads TGTGCCAGTAGCCTTTTAGCGGGGGGCTTGACAGATACGCAGTATCTT. It yields the protein CASSLLAGGLTDTQYL.

This clonotype was counted ten times or more. The genes are TRBV14 and TRBJ1-1; 11 bases are a match to TRBD1. The ends lost 5 bases at V and 4 bases at J; junction bases unmatched: 6. Germline CDR1 is SGHDN and CDR2 is FVKESK. The CDR3 is 15 amino acids. DNA of the CDR3: TGTGCCAGCAGCATACGGACAGGGGGCCCCACTGAAGCTTTCTTT. This gives the protein CASSIRTGGPTEAFF.

The chain carries TRBV20-1 and TRBJ2-5, with 13 nucleotides matching TRBD2. The V gene's germline CDR1 is DFQATT and CDR2 SNEGSKA (reference sequence). This CDR3 is built from 16 residues. The trim removed 6 bases at V and 5 bases at J, leaving 12 bases unmatched. Written as DNA, the CDR3 is TGCAGTGCCCTCCCCCCGACTAGCGGGAGGCCTGAGACCCAGTACTTC. As protein: CSALPPTSGRPETQYF.

This clonotype was counted between two and nine times. The chain is built from TRBV6-2 or TRBV6-3 and TRBJ2-7, with TRBD2 matching over 13 bases. Unmatched junction bases numbered 11, after V lost 4 bases and J lost 5 bases. CDR3 length: 17 amino acids. The germline V gene encodes CDR1 MNHEY and CDR2 SVGEGT. The CDR3 is CASSSLGLAGEGHEQYF. The CDR3 bases are TGTGCCAGCAGTTCCCTAGGACTAGCGGGAGAAGGCCACGAGCAGTACTTC.